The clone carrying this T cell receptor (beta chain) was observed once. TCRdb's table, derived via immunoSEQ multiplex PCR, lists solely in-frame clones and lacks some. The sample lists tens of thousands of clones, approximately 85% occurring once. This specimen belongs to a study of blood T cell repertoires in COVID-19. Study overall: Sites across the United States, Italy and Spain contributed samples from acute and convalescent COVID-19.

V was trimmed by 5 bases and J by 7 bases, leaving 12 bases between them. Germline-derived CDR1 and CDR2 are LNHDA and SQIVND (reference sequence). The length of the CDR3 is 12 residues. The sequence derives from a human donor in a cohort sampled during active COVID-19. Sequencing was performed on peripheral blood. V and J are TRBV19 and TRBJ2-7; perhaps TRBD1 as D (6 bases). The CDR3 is CASSYHRDEQYF. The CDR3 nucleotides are TGTGCCAGTAGTTACCACAGGGATGAGCAGTACTTC.